The subject of this entry is one T cell receptor beta chain. This sample is part of a study of control samples from healthy donors and cancer patients. Sequencing was performed with immunoSEQ multiplex PCR; in TCRdb, only in-frame clones are kept and a portion is missing. The table includes some 100,000 clones, 79% detected once. This clonotype originated in a woman in her twenties or thirties in good health. The sequencing sample was made of blood.

CDR3 amino acids: CASSQGSPGETQYF. Written as DNA, the CDR3 is TGTGCCAGCTCCCAAGGGTCTCCCGGGGAGACCCAGTACTTC. The rearrangement links TRBV18 to TRBJ2-5; D is uncertain. There are 14 residues in the CDR3. The V end was cut by 6 bases, the J end by 5 bases, with 16 bases between. Germline lookup yields CDR1 KGHSH and CDR2 LQKENI.